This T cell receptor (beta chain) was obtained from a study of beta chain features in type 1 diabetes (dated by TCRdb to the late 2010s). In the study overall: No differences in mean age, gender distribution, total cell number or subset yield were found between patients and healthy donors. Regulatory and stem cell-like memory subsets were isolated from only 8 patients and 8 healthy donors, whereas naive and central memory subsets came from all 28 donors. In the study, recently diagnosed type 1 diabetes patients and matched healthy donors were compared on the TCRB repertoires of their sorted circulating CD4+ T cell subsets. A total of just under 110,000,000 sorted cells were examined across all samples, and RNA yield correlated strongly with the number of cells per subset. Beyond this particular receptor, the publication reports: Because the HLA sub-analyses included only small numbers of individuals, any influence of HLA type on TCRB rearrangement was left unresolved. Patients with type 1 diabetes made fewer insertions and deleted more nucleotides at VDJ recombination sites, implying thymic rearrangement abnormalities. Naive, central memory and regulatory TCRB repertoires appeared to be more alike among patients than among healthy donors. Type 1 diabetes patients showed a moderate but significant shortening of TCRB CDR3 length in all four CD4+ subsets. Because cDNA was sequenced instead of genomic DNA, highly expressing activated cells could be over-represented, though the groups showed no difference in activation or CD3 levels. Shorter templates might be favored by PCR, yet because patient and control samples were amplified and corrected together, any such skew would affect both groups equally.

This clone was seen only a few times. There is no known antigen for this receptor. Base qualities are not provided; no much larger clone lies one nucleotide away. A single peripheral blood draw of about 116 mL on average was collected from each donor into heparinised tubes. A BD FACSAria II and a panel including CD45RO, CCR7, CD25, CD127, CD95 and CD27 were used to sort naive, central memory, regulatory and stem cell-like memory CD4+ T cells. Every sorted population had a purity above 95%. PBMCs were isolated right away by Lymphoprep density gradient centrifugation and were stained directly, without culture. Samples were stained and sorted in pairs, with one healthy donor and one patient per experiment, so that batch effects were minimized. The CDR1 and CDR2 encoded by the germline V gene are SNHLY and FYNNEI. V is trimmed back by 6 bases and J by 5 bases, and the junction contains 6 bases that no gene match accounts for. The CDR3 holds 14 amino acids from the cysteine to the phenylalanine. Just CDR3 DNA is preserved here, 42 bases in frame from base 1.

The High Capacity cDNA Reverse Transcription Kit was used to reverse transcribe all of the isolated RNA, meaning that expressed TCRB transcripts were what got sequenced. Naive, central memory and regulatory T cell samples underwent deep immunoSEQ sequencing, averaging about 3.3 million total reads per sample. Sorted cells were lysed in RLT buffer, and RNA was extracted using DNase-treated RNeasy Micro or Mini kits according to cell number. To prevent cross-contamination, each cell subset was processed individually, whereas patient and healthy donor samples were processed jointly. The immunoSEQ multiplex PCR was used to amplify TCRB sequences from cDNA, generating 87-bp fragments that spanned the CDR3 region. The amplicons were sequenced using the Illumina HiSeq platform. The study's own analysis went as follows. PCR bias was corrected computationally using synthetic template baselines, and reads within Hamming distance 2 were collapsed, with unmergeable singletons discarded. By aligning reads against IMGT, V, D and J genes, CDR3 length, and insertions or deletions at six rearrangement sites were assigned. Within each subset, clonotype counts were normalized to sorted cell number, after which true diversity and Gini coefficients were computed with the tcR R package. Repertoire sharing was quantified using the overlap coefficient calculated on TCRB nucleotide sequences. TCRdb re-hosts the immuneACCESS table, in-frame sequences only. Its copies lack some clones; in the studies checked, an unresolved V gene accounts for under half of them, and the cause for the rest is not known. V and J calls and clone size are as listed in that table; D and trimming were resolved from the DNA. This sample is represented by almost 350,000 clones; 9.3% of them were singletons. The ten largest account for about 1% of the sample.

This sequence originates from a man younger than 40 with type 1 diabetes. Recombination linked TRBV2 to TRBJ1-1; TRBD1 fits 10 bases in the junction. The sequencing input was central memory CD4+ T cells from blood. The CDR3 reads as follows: CASSDRGLGTEAFF. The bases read TGTGCCAGCAGCGACAGGGGGCTGGGTACTGAAGCTTTCTTT.